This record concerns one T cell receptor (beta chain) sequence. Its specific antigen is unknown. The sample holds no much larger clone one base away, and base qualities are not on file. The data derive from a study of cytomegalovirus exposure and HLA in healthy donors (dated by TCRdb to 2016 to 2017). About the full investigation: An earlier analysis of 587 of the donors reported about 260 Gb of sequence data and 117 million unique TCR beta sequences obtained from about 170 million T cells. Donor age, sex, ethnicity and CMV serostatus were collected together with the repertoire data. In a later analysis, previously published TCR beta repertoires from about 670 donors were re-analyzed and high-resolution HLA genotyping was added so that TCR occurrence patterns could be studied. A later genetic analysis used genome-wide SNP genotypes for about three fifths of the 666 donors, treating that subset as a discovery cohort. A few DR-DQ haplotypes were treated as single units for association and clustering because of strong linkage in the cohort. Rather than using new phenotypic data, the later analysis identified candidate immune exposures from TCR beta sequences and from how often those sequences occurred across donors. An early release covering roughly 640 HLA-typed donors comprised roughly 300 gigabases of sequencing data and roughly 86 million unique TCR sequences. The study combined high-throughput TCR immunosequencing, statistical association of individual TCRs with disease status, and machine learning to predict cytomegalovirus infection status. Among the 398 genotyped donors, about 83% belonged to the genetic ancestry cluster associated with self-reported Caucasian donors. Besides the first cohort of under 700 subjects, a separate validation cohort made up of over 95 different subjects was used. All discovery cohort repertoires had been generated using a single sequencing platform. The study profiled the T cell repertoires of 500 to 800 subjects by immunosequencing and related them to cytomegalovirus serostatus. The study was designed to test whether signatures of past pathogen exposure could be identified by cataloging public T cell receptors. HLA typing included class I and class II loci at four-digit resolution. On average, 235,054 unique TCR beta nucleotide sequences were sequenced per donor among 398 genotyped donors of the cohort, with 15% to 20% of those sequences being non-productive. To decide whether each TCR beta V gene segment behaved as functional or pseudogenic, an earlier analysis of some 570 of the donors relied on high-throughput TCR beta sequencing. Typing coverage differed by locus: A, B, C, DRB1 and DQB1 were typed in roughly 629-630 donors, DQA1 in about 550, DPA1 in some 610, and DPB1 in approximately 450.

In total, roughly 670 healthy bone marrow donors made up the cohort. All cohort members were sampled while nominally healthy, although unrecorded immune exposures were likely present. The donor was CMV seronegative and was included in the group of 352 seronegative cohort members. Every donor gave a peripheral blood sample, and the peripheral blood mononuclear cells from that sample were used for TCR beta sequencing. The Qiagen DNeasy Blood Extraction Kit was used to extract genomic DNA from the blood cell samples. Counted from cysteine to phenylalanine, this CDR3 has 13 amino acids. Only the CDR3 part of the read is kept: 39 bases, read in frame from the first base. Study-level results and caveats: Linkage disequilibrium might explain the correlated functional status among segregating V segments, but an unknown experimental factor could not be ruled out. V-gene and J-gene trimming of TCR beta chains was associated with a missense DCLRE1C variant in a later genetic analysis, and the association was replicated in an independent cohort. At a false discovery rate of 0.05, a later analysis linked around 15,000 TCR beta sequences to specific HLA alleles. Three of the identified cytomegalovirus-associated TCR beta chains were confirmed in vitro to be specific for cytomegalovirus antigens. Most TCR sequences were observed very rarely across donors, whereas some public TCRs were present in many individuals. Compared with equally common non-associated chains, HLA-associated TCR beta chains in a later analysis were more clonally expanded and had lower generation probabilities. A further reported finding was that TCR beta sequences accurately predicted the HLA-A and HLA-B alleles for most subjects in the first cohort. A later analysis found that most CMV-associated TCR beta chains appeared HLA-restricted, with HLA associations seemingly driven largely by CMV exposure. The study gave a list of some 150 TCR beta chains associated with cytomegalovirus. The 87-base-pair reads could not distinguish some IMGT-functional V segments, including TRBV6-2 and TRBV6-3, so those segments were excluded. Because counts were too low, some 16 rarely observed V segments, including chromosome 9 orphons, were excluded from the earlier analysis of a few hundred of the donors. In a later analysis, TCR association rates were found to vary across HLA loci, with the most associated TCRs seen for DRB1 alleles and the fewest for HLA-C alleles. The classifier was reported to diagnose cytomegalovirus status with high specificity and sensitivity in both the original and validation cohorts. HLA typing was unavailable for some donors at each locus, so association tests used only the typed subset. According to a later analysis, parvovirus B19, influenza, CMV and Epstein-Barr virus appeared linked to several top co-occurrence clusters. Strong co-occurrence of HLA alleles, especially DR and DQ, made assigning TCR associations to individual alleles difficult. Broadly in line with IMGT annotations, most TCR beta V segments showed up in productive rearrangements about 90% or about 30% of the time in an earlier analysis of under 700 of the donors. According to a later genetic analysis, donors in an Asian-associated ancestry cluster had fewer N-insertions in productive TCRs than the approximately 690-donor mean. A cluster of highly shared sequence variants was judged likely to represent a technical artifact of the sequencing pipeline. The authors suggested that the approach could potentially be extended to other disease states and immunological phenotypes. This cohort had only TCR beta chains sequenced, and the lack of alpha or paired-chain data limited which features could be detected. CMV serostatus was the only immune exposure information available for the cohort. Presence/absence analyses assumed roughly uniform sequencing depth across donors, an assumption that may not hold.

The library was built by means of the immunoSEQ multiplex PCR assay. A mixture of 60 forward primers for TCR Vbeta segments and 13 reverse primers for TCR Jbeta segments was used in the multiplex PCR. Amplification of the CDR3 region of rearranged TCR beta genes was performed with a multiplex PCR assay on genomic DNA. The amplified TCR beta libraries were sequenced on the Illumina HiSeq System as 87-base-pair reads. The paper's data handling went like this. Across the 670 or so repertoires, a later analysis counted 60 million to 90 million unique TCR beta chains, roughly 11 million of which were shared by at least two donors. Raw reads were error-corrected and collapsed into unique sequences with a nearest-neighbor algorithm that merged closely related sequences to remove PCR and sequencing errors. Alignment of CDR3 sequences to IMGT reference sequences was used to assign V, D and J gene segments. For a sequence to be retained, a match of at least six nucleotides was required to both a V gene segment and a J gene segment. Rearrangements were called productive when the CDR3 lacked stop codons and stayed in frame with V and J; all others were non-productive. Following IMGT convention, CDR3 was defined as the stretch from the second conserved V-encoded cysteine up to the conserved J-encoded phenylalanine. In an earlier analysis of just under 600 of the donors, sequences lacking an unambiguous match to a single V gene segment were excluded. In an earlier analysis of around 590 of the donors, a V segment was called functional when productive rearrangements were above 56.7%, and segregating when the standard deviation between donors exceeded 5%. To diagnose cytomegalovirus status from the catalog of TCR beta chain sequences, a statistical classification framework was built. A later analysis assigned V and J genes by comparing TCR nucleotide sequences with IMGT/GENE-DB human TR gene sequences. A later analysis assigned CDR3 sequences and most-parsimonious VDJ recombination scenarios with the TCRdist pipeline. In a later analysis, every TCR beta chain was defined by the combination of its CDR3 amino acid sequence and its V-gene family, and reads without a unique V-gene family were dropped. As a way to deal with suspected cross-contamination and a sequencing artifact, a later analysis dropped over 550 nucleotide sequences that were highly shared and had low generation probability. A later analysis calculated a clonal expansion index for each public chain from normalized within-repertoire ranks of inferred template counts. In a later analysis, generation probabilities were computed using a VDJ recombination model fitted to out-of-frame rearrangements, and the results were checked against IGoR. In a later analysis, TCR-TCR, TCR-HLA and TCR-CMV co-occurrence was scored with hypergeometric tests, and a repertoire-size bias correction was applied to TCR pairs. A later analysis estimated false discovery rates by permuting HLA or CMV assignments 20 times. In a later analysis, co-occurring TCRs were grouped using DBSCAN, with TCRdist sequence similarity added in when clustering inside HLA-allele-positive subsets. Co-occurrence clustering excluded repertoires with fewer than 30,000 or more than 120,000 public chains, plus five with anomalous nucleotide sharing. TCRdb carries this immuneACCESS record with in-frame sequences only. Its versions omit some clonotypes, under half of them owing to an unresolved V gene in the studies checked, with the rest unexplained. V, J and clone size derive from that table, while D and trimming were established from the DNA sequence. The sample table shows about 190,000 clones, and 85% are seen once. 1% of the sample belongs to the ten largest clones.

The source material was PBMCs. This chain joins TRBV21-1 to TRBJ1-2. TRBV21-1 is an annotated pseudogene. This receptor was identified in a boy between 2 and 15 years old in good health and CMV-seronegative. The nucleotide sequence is TGTGCCAGCAGCAAAGAGGACTTCTATGGCTACACCTTC. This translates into CASSKEDFYGYTF.